Below are 17 T cell receptor beta chains sequenced from a single sample in a study of identical twins (TCRdb year 2016). Library preparation was by 5' RACE. This sample was sequenced with an Illumina HiSeq 2000. Clones were called with MiXCR by TCRdb after fastp trimmed the public reads at Q25, and only in-frame beta chains were retained. When rows share a CDR3 protein, they turn into one entry using the most common DNA and genes. This sample gives around 960,000 distinct CDR3 sequences in total; roughly an eighth of them show up just once. Clones ranked in the top ten supply around 1.6% of the sample. These data also featured in a second study, about yellow fever vaccine responses in identical twins.

The sequencing sample was made of PBMCs. The receptors originated from a young woman in good health.

This clonotype appeared a few times. The chain joins TRBV3-1 to TRBJ2-7; TRBD2 is a possible D gene (6 bases). The germline CDR1 and CDR2 sequences are LGHDT and YNNKEL (reference sequence). This CDR3 region has 17 residues. Trimming removed 1 base from V and 4 bases from J, with 20 bases in between. CDR3 DNA sequence: TGTGCCAGCAGCCAAGGCCCTGGCGGGGTCCTCTTATACGAGCAGTACTTC. This codes for CASSQGPGGVLLYEQYF.

The CDR3 sequence: CASSYSGAVMNTEAFF. The CDR3 nucleotides are TGTGCCAGCAGTTACTCCGGGGCAGTTATGAACACTGAAGCTTTCTTT. The chain carries TRBV6-5 and TRBJ1-1, with D perhaps matching TRBD1 (5 bases). The V end lost 0 bases, the J end lost 0 bases, and 11 bases lay between the germline ends. This CDR3 spans 16 amino acids. Per germline, CDR1 MNHEY and CDR2 SVGAGI.

This clonotype was observed at least ten times. This chain joins TRBV2 and TRBJ2-4; D not certain. The V end lost 5 bases, the J end lost 6 bases, and 5 bases lay between the germline ends. Germline V gene sequence: CDR1 SNHLY, CDR2 FYNNEI. The CDR3 length is 11 residues. For the CDR3, the DNA is TGTGCCAGCAGTTCCGCAAACATTCAGTACTTC. This encodes CASSSANIQYF.

This clonotype was seen only a few times. This rearrangement joins TRBV6-1 to TRBJ2-2; 12 positions match TRBD2. Germline V gene sequence: CDR1 MNHNS, CDR2 SASEGT. With 8 bases clipped from V and 3 bases from J, the junction kept 7 bases outside the gene matches. The CDR3 spans 16 residues. The CDR3 protein is CASVQRLAGDTGELFF. The DNA for the CDR3 is TGTGCCAGCGTCCAAAGACTAGCGGGGGACACCGGGGAGCTGTTTTTT.

This clonotype was counted at least ten times. V is TRBV5-1 and J is TRBJ1-1; the match to TRBD1 covers 7 bases. The germline gives CDR1 SGHRS, CDR2 YFSETQ. The CDR3 totals 12 residues. V lost 3 bases to trimming and J lost 7 bases; unmatched junction nucleotides: 3. In DNA, the CDR3 is TGCGCCAGCAGCTCCAGGGGGATTGAAGCTTTCTTT. Its protein is CASSSRGIEAFF.

The gene calls are TRBV6-5 and TRBJ2-1; 7 bases map to TRBD2. Germline values: CDR1 MNHEY, CDR2 SVGAGI. This CDR3 is 16 amino acids long. V was pared by 1 base and J by 5 bases, with 8 bases of the junction left unmatched. CDR3 bases: TGTGCCAGCAGTTACTTTCTTTGGGGGGGGGACAATGAGCAGTTCTTC. Translating gives CASSYFLWGGDNEQFF.

In its sample, this clonotype was seen many times. The V call is TRBV27, the J call TRBJ1-2; TRBD1 is a possible D gene (5 bases). The V and J ends lost 3 bases and 7 bases respectively, with 12 bases between them. The CDR3 length is 13 residues. The germline V gene has CDR1 MNHEY and CDR2 SMNVEV (reference sequence). The CDR3 spells CASSFGGVGGYTF. CDR3 DNA: TGTGCCAGCAGTTTTGGAGGGGTGGGTGGCTACACCTTC.

This clonotype was picked up a small number of times. Here the CDR3 DNA reads TGTGCCAGCAGCTTAGCAATTGCCCCGGGCTTATACAATGAGCAGTTCTTC. As protein: CASSLAIAPGLYNEQFF. The rearrangement joins TRBV7-6 to TRBJ2-1; D call uncertain. Germline-derived CDR1 and CDR2 are SGHVS and FNYEAQ. CDR3 length: 17 amino acids. Trimming pared 0 bases from V and 4 bases from J, leaving 16 bases between.

This clonotype was detected only a few times. V is TRBV11-2 and J is TRBJ2-3; possibly TRBD2 for D (7 bases). Germline V gene data show CDR1 as SGHAT and CDR2 as FQNNGV. The CDR3 totals 18 residues. V shed 1 base and J shed 1 base, with 18 bases lying between them. In nucleotides, the CDR3 is TGTGCCAGCAGCTTAGTGGCCGTCGGGGGGCCACGCACAGATACGCAGTATTTT. Amino acids: CASSLVAVGGPRTDTQYF.

This clonotype was found a few times. The genes are TRBV10-3 and TRBJ2-7; TRBD2 matches at 10 bases. CDR1 ENHRY and CDR2 SYGVKD come from the germline V gene. The CDR3 has 15 residues. Losses at the gene ends were 2 bases for V and 4 bases for J; bases not matched to a gene: 5. In DNA form, the CDR3 reads TGTGCCATCAGTGAGCCGCAGCGGGAGGGTTACGAGCAGTACTTC. Translated: CAISEPQREGYEQYF.

V gene TRBV28 combines with J gene TRBJ2-3; TRBD2 matches at 9 bases. After removal of 2 bases from V and 5 bases from J, the junction contained 8 bases not matched to a gene. This CDR3 is built from 16 residues. CDR1 MDHEN and CDR2 SYDVKM come from the germline V gene. This CDR3 reads CASSLAGGPNKDTQYF. CDR3 DNA: TGTGCCAGCAGTTTAGCGGGGGGGCCAAACAAAGATACGCAGTATTTT.

The sample holds a few counts of this clonotype. The chain joins TRBV10-1 to TRBJ2-2; D is uncertain. CDR1 and CDR2 (germline): WNHNN, SYGVQD (reference sequence). The CDR3 length is 13 residues. The ends were cut back, 3 bases at V and 5 bases at J, with 7 bases in the middle. The CDR3 is CASSDIGTGELFF. In nucleotides, the CDR3 is TGCGCCAGCAGTGATATTGGAACCGGGGAGCTGTTTTTT.

This clonotype was detected ten times or more. The V call is TRBV5-1, the J call TRBJ1-1; 10 positions match TRBD1. This CDR3 has 14 amino acids. Germline assignment: CDR1 SGHRS and CDR2 YFSETQ. Trimming removed 3 bases from V and 4 bases from J; junction bases left unmatched: 3. The CDR3 DNA is TGCGCCAGCAGCTGGGACAGGGGAGGCACTGAAGCTTTCTTT. Encoded protein: CASSWDRGGTEAFF. Variable domain in full (rest from reference TRBV5-1 and TRBJ1-1): KAGVTQTPRYLIKTRGQQVTLSCSPISGHRSVSWYQQTPGQGLQFLFEYFSETQRNKGNFPGRFSGRQFSNSRSEMNVSTLELGDSALYLCASSWDRGGTEAFFGQGTRLTVV.

This sequence joins TRBV28 and TRBJ1-1; no clear D gene. This CDR3 comprises 13 residues. Germline values: CDR1 MDHEN, CDR2 SYDVKM. V lost 3 bases, J lost 6 bases, and 11 bases lay in between. The CDR3 protein is CASSFSTPPEAFF. CDR3 DNA sequence: TGTGCCAGCAGTTTTAGCACGCCCCCTGAAGCTTTCTTT.

This clonotype was seen a few times. The V gene is TRBV11-2, the J gene TRBJ2-2; D is perhaps TRBD2 (6 bases). CDR1 is SGHAT and CDR2 is FQNNGV in the germline V gene. The CDR3 loop spans 16 amino acids. V was shortened by 1 base and J by 5 bases, with 14 bases between the two germline ends. The CDR3 nucleotides are TGTGCCAGCAGCTTAGGACGGACTACCTGGACCGGGGAGCTGTTTTTT. Protein product: CASSLGRTTWTGELFF.

V gene TRBV10-2 combines with J gene TRBJ1-6; D ambiguous. Trimming cost V 7 bases and J 9 bases, with 16 bases left between them. There are 14 residues in the CDR3. Looked up from germline, CDR1 is WSHSY and CDR2 is SAAADI. This chain's CDR3 is CASKEGGLGSPLHF. CDR3 sequence (DNA): TGCGCCAGCAAGGAGGGCGGTCTGGGTTCACCCCTCCACTTT.

This chain uses TRBV7-2 with TRBJ2-2; a possible D gene is TRBD2 (5 bases). The CDR3 sequence is 15 residues long. Germline V lookup: CDR1 SGHTA, CDR2 FQGNSA. The V gene lost 5 bases and the J gene lost 4 bases, with 14 bases spanning the gap. CDR3 region: CASSRVGRATGELFF. As DNA, the CDR3 is TGTGCCAGCAGCCGGGTAGGGCGGGCCACCGGGGAGCTGTTTTTT.